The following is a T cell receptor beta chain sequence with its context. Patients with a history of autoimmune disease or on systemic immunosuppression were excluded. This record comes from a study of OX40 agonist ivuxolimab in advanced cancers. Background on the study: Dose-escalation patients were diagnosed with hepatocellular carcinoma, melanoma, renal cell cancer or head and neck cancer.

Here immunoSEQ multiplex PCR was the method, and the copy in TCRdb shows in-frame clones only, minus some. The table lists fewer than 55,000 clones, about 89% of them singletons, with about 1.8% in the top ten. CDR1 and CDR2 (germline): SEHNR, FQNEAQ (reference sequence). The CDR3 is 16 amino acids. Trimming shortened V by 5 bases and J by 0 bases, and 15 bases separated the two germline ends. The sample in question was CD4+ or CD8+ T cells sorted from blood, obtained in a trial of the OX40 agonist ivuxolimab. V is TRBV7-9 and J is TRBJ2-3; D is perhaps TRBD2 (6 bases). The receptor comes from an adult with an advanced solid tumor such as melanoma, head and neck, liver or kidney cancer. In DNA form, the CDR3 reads TGTGCCAGCAGCACATGGGGGGACGGAAGCACAGATACGCAGTATTTT. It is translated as CASSTWGDGSTDTQYF.